A selection of T cell receptor beta chains follows, all from one sample in a study of T cell responses to AZD1222 COVID-19 vaccine. Sequencing was performed with immunoSEQ multiplex PCR; in TCRdb, only in-frame clones are kept and a portion is missing. The repertoire holds 140,000 to 150,000 clones, with about 81% as singletons. The sequenced sample was peripheral blood, obtained on day 0 of MenACWY control vaccination. Receptors were obtained from an adult in good health. The CDR3 runs from the conserved cysteine through the conserved F or W. D genes are given only for firm matches. Size tells how often a clone was seen (once, few, many) or the class of an expanded clone, and some rows leave it out.

j_gene | abundance | d_gene | v_gene | CDR3nt | CDR3aa
TRBJ2-3 | NA | NA | TRBV7-9 | TGTGCCAGCTCCAACACAGATACGCAGTATTTT | CASSNTDTQYF
TRBJ1-4 | once | NA | TRBV30 | TGTGCCTGGAGTGTAACCCGGTATAATGAAAAACTGTTTTTT | CAWSVTRYNEKLFF
TRBJ1-2 | NA | TRBD1 | TRBV18 | TGTGCCAGCTCACCCAACAGGGGGCTGGGCTACACCTTC | CASSPNRGLGYTF
TRBJ1-1 | few | NA | TRBV24-1 | TGTGCCACCAGTGACCCGGAACGACCGGAAGCTTTCTTT | CATSDPERPEAFF
TRBJ1-2 | NA | NA | TRBV1 | TGCACCAGCAGCCAAGCTCCTTGCGGCTATGGCTACACCTTC | CTSSQAPCGYGYTF
TRBJ1-1 | NA | TRBD1 | TRBV12-3/TRBV12-4 | TGTGCCAGCAGGGGACAGTTAACAGAAGCTTTCTTT | CASRGQLTEAFF
TRBJ1-1 | NA | NA | TRBV5-6 | TGTGCCAGCAGCTCGGTAGGGGTTCGGAACACTGAAGCTTTCTTT | CASSSVGVRNTEAFF
TRBJ2-5 | NA | NA | TRBV30 | TGTGCCTGGGCAACAATAGCGCCGGGGACCCAGTACTTC | CAWATIAPGTQYF
TRBJ1-2 | NA | NA | TRBV11-2 | TGTGCCAGCAGCTTAGCCCACACGGGCTACACCTTC | CASSLAHTGYTF
TRBJ1-1 | NA | TRBD1 | TRBV29-1 | TGCAGCGTTGCCCGGGACAGGGGGTATACTGAAGCTTTCTTT | CSVARDRGYTEAFF